The source of this TCR beta chain is a study of OX40 agonist ivuxolimab in advanced cancers. The study's findings and limits: Among patients with partial responses at 0.1-3.0 mg/kg, clonal expansion was among the lowest.

To note about this clone: The antigen is undetermined.

Generated by immunoSEQ multiplex PCR, the TCRdb table keeps only in-frame clones and is missing some. The sample lists tens of thousands of clones, approximately 82% occurring once. The CDR3 totals 13 residues. Trimming stripped 0 bases from V and 8 bases from J, with 10 bases between. Germline V gene sequence: CDR1 MNHEY, CDR2 SVGAGI. The chain couples TRBV6-5 to TRBJ1-1; D is uncertain. Sequencing used CD4+ or CD8+ T cells sorted from blood, obtained in a trial of the OX40 agonist ivuxolimab. The receptor's source is an adult with an advanced solid tumor such as melanoma, head and neck, liver or kidney cancer. CDR3 in DNA: TGTGCCAGCAGTTACTCGGTGACCAGAGAAGCTTTCTTT. Residues: CASSYSVTREAFF.